Below, 20 T cell receptor beta chains from the same sample are listed, as sequenced in a study of cytomegalovirus exposure and HLA in healthy donors. The PCR ran on 60 Vbeta and 13 Jbeta primers. Sequencing was performed with immunoSEQ multiplex PCR; in TCRdb, only in-frame clones are kept and a portion is missing. The repertoire includes about 77,000 clones, roughly 74% of them detected once, and roughly 3.5% sits in the top ten. Sequencing was done on a sample of PBMCs. The receptors come from a man in his forties in good health and CMV-seronegative.

The chain uses TRBV28 and TRBJ1-1, with no clear D. The germline V and J ends were trimmed by 2 bases and 13 bases, with 11 bases remaining between them. CDR1 is MDHEN, CDR2 SYDVKM, per germline. CDR3 length: 11 amino acids. DNA for the CDR3: TGTGCCAGCAGTTTAGGGCCCGTGTTTTTCTTT. It specifies CASSLGPVFFF. The complete variable domain, with remaining parts taken from reference TRBV28 and TRBJ1-1, reads DVKVTQSSRYLVKRTGEKVFLECVQDMDHENMFWYRQDPGLGLRLIYFSYDVKMKEKGDIPEGYSVSREKKERFSLILESASTNQTSMYLCASSLGPVFFFGQGTRLTVV.

This clone has just a few counts. In DNA form, the CDR3 reads TGTGCCAGCAGTGAAAACAGGGCTGGGGCCAACGTCCTGACTTTC. Translation gives CASSENRAGANVLTF. This chain uses TRBV2 with TRBJ2-6, with D possibly TRBD1 on 6 matching bases. The V and J ends lost 2 bases and 2 bases respectively, with 7 bases between them. Germline V gene sequence: CDR1 SNHLY, CDR2 FYNNEI. The CDR3 extends over 15 amino acids.

The chain uses TRBV27 and TRBJ1-2, with 8 nucleotides matching TRBD1. There are 12 residues in the CDR3. After removal of 6 bases from V and 13 bases from J, the junction contained 10 bases not matched to a gene. The germline CDR1 and CDR2 sequences are MNHEY and SMNVEV (reference sequence). The CDR3 sequence: CASSYRQGPFTF. CDR3 in DNA: TGTGCCAGCAGCTACCGACAGGGGCCCTTCACCTTC.

The chain combines TRBV29-1 with TRBJ1-5; 9 nucleotides match TRBD1. Germline V gives CDR1 SQVTM, CDR2 ANQGSEA. V lost 5 bases and J lost 2; bases outside the gene matches: 4. The CDR3 consists of 14 residues. The CDR3 DNA reads as TGCAGCGTTTCTACAGGGGGCCGCAATCAGCCCCAGCATTTT. Its protein product is CSVSTGGRNQPQHF.

The J gene is TRBJ2-2, the V gene TRBV5-1, with 7 nucleotides matching TRBD1. The germline V gene encodes CDR1 SGHRS and CDR2 YFSETQ. The CDR3 contains 16 residues. J gave up 12 bases and V 6 bases, and 20 bases lay outside the gene matches. The CDR3 reads CASTSLPTGTAGQLFF. CDR3 sequence (DNA): TGCGCCAGCACCTCCTTGCCAACCGGGACAGCAGGTCAGCTGTTTTTT.

The J gene is TRBJ2-7, the V gene TRBV10-3, with TRBD1 as a possible D gene (6 bases). Deletions cut 6 bases from V and 5 bases from J, with 11 bases between. There are 12 residues in the CDR3. From germline, CDR1 is ENHRY and CDR2 SYGVKD. Here the CDR3 reads CAISQGSDEQYF. The CDR3 coding sequence is TGTGCCATCAGCCAGGGGTCGGACGAGCAGTACTTC.

This clone has only a few counts. The rearrangement links TRBV5-8 to TRBJ1-2; D not resolved. This CDR3 spans 14 amino acids. CDR1 is SGHTS, CDR2 YDEGEE, per germline. Trimming removed 1 base from V and 7 bases from J, with 14 bases in between. CDR3 sequence (DNA): TGTGCCAGCAGCTTGCAAGTGGGTCGCGGTGGCTACACCTTC. It yields the protein CASSLQVGRGGYTF.

The CDR3 DNA reads as TGTGCCAGCAGTGAAACGCCAGGTTCACCCCTCCACTTT. As protein: CASSETPGSPLHF. The chain recombines TRBV2 with TRBJ1-6; D not resolved. Between the trimmed V and J ends, which lost 2 bases and 9 bases, there was a span of 8 bases. Germline CDR1 SNHLY, CDR2 FYNNEI. The CDR3 is 13 amino acids.

The chain recombines TRBV11-2 with TRBJ1-1, with D hard to call. The V gene's germline CDR1 is SGHAT and CDR2 FQNNGV. This CDR3 has 15 amino acids. The V gene lost 1 base and the J gene lost 4 bases, with 13 bases spanning the gap. CDR3 residues: CASSLAVGAGTEAFF. The CDR3 DNA reads as TGTGCCAGCAGCTTAGCTGTGGGCGCGGGCACTGAAGCTTTCTTT.

This sequence joins TRBV30 and TRBJ2-4; D might be TRBD1 (6 bases). The CDR3 consists of 17 residues. The V gene lost 3 bases and the J gene lost 1 base, with 19 bases spanning the gap. The germline V gene encodes CDR1 GTSNPN and CDR2 SVGIG (reference sequence). DNA of the CDR3: TGTGCCTGGAGCTTAACAGGGCTCGGAGTGGCCAAAAACATTCAGTACTTC. Its translation is CAWSLTGLGVAKNIQYF.

The genes are TRBV11-2 and TRBJ2-7; possibly TRBD2 for D (7 bases). Trimming removed 7 bases from V and 4 bases from J, with 23 bases in between. This CDR3 region has 16 residues. Germline lookup yields CDR1 SGHAT and CDR2 FQNNGV. CDR3 nucleotide sequence: TGTGCCAGCACCACAGGTGGGACCAGGGGACTATACGAGCAGTACTTC. Its translation is CASTTGGTRGLYEQYF. The full variable domain, in which reference TRBV11-2 and TRBJ2-7 provide the parts outside the CDR3, is EAGVAQSPRYKIIEKRQSVAFWCNPISGHATLYWYQQILGQGPKLLIQFQNNGVVDDSQLPKDRFSAERLKGVDSTLKIQPAKLEDSAVYLCASTTGGTRGLYEQYFGPGTRLTVT.

The chain uses TRBV20-1 and TRBJ1-2; D is unclear. CDR1 is DFQATT, CDR2 SNEGSKA, per germline (reference sequence). Trimming took 1 base from V and 8 from J, leaving 8 bases between them. The CDR3 has 11 amino acids. CDR3 sequence reads: CSARGTCGYTF. CDR3 DNA: TGCAGTGCTAGAGGAACTTGCGGCTACACCTTC.

This rearrangement joins TRBV29-1 to TRBJ1-5; no reliable D call. Trimming took 7 bases from V and 0 from J, leaving 10 bases between them. CDR3 length: 13 residues. Germline lookup yields CDR1 SQVTM and CDR2 ANQGSEA. CDR3 loop: CSAGEYSNQPQHF. As DNA, the CDR3 is TGCAGCGCCGGAGAGTATAGCAATCAGCCCCAGCATTTT.

The CDR3 here is CASSPGQNRNQPQHF. The CDR3 DNA is TGTGCCAGTAGTCCTGGACAGAATCGCAATCAGCCCCAGCATTTT. The V call is TRBV19, the J call TRBJ1-5, with D maybe TRBD1 (6 bases). V lost 5 bases to trimming and J lost 2 bases, with 13 bases between them. This CDR3 has 15 residues. Germline loops: CDR1 LNHDA, CDR2 SQIVND (reference sequence).

The J gene is TRBJ2-7, the V gene TRBV5-1; no clear D. CDR1 is SGHRS and CDR2 is YFSETQ in the germline V gene. V gave up 3 bases and J gave up 3 bases, with 10 bases separating them. The CDR3 totals 13 residues. The CDR3 DNA reads TGCGCCAGCAGCTGGGCCGGTGGCTACGAGCAGTACTTC. Amino acid sequence: CASSWAGGYEQYF.

The chain has TRBV18 and TRBJ2-7; TRBD2 agrees at 8 bases. The CDR3 extends over 13 amino acids. After removal of 8 bases from V and 6 bases from J, the junction contained 9 bases not matched to a gene. CDR1 is KGHSH and CDR2 is LQKENI in the germline V gene. CDR3 sequence: CASTSGTRGEQYF. The CDR3 region has the DNA TGTGCCAGCACATCCGGGACTAGAGGCGAGCAGTACTTC.

This chain uses TRBV27 with TRBJ2-1; D gene uncertain. V lost 4 bases to trimming and J lost 4 bases, with 17 bases between them. The CDR3 is 16 amino acids. CDR1 MNHEY and CDR2 SMNVEV come from the germline V gene (reference sequence). Here the CDR3 reads CASSSTWASAYNEQFF. CDR3 in DNA: TGTGCCAGCAGTTCCACCTGGGCCTCGGCTTACAATGAGCAGTTCTTC.

This clone was detected only once. This sequence joins TRBV6-1 and TRBJ1-1, with TRBD1 matching 8 bases. CDR3 length equals 18 residues. Germline CDR1 and CDR2: MNHNS and SASEGT. The ends lost 4 bases at V and 0 bases at J; junction bases unmatched: 13. The CDR3 reads CASSGIFWTGSLNTEAFF. The CDR3 coding sequence is TGTGCCAGCAGTGGAATATTTTGGACAGGGTCACTGAACACTGAAGCTTTCTTT.

The table lists this clone with a few counts. The chain joins TRBV9 to TRBJ2-2; D is ambiguous. The CDR3 extends over 12 amino acids. Between the trimmed V and J ends, which lost 4 bases and 8 bases, there was a span of 9 bases. The V gene's germline CDR1 is SGDLS and CDR2 YYNGEE. DNA of the CDR3: TGTGCCAGCAGCATAAGCCGAGGGGAGCTGTTTTTT. Encoded protein: CASSISRGELFF. Combining the CDR3 with reference TRBV9 and TRBJ2-2 gives the whole variable domain DSGVTQTPKHLITATGQRVTLRCSPRSGDLSVYWYQQSLDQGLQFLIQYYNGEERAKGNILERFSAQQFPDLHSELNLSSLELGDSALYFCASSISRGELFFGEGSRLTVL.

The rearrangement links TRBV7-9 to TRBJ2-3; no definite D call. The CDR3 runs 14 residues. CDR1 SEHNR and CDR2 FQNEAQ come from the germline V gene (reference sequence). V shed 1 base and J shed 2 bases, with 7 bases lying between them. CDR3 sequence (DNA): TGTGCCAGCAGCTTAGTACACCCCACAGATACGCAGTATTTT. Its protein is CASSLVHPTDTQYF.